The clone carrying this T cell receptor beta chain was seen ten or more times. The CDR3 contains 14 residues. CDR1 MGHDK and CDR2 SYGVNS come from the germline V gene. V was pared by 0 bases and J by 2 bases, with 8 bases between. These data belong to a study of molecular identifiers for immune sequencing clone quantification. TCRdb itself ran the PCR reads through MiXCR, one entry per CDR3 protein. The sample lists about 68,000 distinct CDR3 sequences, roughly 20% occurring once. The chain recombines TRBV25-1 with TRBJ2-7; D gene unclear. This receptor was obtained from a human donor in good health. Some libraries in this study had Jurkat cell RNA spiked in. The source material was naive CD8+ T cells from blood, with Jurkat cell RNA spiked in. Noted subset: FACS-sorted CD8+CD4-CCR7+CD45RA+ naive T cells. The CDR3 nucleotides read TGTGCCAGCAGTGAATATCACGGAACCTACGAGCAGTACTTC. Translated, it gives CASSEYHGTYEQYF.